This TCR beta chain was captured in a study of shared clonotypes between healthy human individuals. Whole-study context: Three men and two women, aged 18 to 49, were donors.

Sequencing was performed with immunoSEQ multiplex PCR; in TCRdb, only in-frame clones are kept and a portion is missing. The table has over 1.4 million clones, around 95% seen once. The CDR3 contains 16 residues. With V trimmed by 3 bases and J by 6 bases, 8 bases remained unmatched. Germline V gene sequence: CDR1 MGHDK, CDR2 SYGVNS. The chain uses TRBV25-1 and TRBJ2-1, with 10 bases matching TRBD2. This sequence was found in a man younger than 40 in good health. The sample consisted of naive CD4+ T cells sorted from blood. Subset in this sample: CD45RA+ positively selected. The CDR3 nucleotides are TGTGCCAGCAGTGATAGAGCGGGAGGGCCTTCCAATGAGCAGTTCTTC. Its protein product is CASSDRAGGPSNEQFF. The full variable domain, in which reference TRBV25-1 and TRBJ2-1 provide the parts outside the CDR3, is EADIYQTPRYLVIGTGKKITLECSQTMGHDKMYWYQQDPGMELHLIHYSYGVNSTEKGDLSSESTVSRIRTEHFPLTLESARPSHTSQYLCASSDRAGGPSNEQFFGPGTRLTVL.